The 23 T cell receptor beta chains below were found in one sample sequenced in a study of T-cell reconstitution after alpha-beta-depleted transplantation in children. The TCRbeta library was prepared with unique molecular identifiers. TCRdb analysed the PCR reads with MiXCR anew, one entry per CDR3 protein. The sample holds about 110,000 distinct CDR3 sequences; under 25% are singletons and the top ten take 10% to 13%. The source was PBMCs, mostly from graft donor cells, collected 180 days after TCRalphabeta/CD19-depleted stem cell transplant. The receptors come from a male patient between 2 and 15 years old who had a stem cell transplant for chronic granulomatous disease, so the T cells may come from the graft donor.

This clonotype has ten or more counts. This chain joins TRBV20-1 and TRBJ2-5, with 11 bases matching TRBD1. Per germline, CDR1 DFQATT and CDR2 SNEGSKA (reference sequence). Unmatched junction bases numbered 12, after V lost 5 bases and J lost 4 bases. The CDR3 sequence is 16 residues long. DNA of the CDR3: TGCAGTGCTGGGGGACAGGGGGTTCCAAATTCAGAGACCCAGTACTTC. Its protein is CSAGGQGVPNSETQYF.

This clonotype has ten or more counts. The chain has TRBV29-1 and TRBJ2-3, with D unresolved. The CDR3 totals 10 residues. V was shortened by 2 bases and J by 3 bases, with 0 bases between the two germline ends. Germline V CDR1 and CDR2: SQVTM, ANQGSEA. The CDR3 loop reads CSVETDTQYF. The CDR3, as DNA: TGCAGCGTTGAAACAGATACGCAGTATTTT.

CDR3 DNA sequence: TGCGCCAGCAGCTTAGGCGGGAGAGTAGATACGCAGTATTTT. Protein sequence: CASSLGGRVDTQYF. V usage is TRBV5-1 and J usage is TRBJ2-3; 7 bases match TRBD2. In germline, CDR1 is SGHRS, CDR2 YFSETQ. After removal of 2 bases from V and 5 bases from J, the junction contained 5 bases not matched to a gene. The CDR3 runs to 14 residues. The variable domain in full, completed from reference TRBV5-1 and TRBJ2-3, reads KAGVTQTPRYLIKTRGQQVTLSCSPISGHRSVSWYQQTPGQGLQFLFEYFSETQRNKGNFPGRFSGRQFSNSRSEMNVSTLELGDSALYLCASSLGGRVDTQYFGPGTRLTVL.

The rearrangement links TRBV5-5 to TRBJ2-4, with D perhaps TRBD2 (6 bases). The CDR3 sequence is 15 residues long. Germline lookup yields CDR1 SGHKS and CDR2 YYEKEE (reference sequence). Trimming took off 1 base at V and 5 bases at J, with 13 bases between the two ends. CDR3 region: CASSLSAGTQNIQYF. DNA for the CDR3: TGTGCCAGCAGCTTGTCGGCGGGAACGCAAAACATTCAGTACTTC.

Ten or more counts support this clonotype. This chain joins TRBV7-2 and TRBJ1-4; the D gene is possibly TRBD1 (6 bases). Germline CDR1 is SGHTA and CDR2 is FQGNSA. Trimming removed 1 base from V and 8 bases from J, with 14 bases in between. The CDR3 runs 15 residues. CDR3 DNA: TGTGCCAGCAGCTTAGTCGGCAGGGGAGTCGAAAAACTGTTTTTT. Protein product: CASSLVGRGVEKLFF.

This clonotype occurred many times. The chain uses TRBV12-3 or TRBV12-4 and TRBJ1-3; D remains ambiguous. Trimming removed 7 bases at V and 1 base at J, with 11 bases between. This CDR3 spans 14 amino acids. The CDR3 loop reads CASTLGISGNTIYF. CDR3 bases: TGTGCCAGCACCCTAGGGATTTCTGGAAACACCATATATTTT.

In its sample, this clonotype was seen many times. This sequence joins TRBV15 and TRBJ2-7; D not resolved. Trimming took off 0 bases at V and 6 bases at J, with 12 bases between the two ends. The CDR3 has 14 amino acids. Germline V gene lookup returns CDR1 LNHNV and CDR2 YYDKDF (reference sequence). The CDR3 loop is CATSRDGDVSEQYF. The CDR3 DNA sequence: TGTGCCACCAGCAGAGATGGCGACGTCTCCGAGCAGTACTTC.

The V gene is TRBV7-9, the J gene TRBJ2-7; TRBD1 is a possible D gene (6 bases). Per germline, CDR1 SEHNR and CDR2 FQNEAQ (reference sequence). With 5 bases removed from V and 2 bases from J, the gap between germline ends came to 13 bases. CDR3 length: 14 residues. The CDR3 loop reads CASSPKQGPYEQYF. DNA for the CDR3: TGTGCCAGCAGCCCAAAACAGGGACCCTACGAGCAGTACTTC. The variable domain in full, with the rest retrieved from reference TRBV7-9 and TRBJ2-7, is DTGVSQNPRHKITKRGQNVTFRCDPISEHNRLYWYRQTLGQGPEFLTYFQNEAQLEKSRLLSDRFSAERPKGSFSTLEIQRTEQGDSAMYLCASSPKQGPYEQYFGPGTRLTVT.

In its sample, this clonotype was seen many times. The chain uses TRBV5-1 and TRBJ2-7; 7 nucleotides line up with TRBD2. The CDR3 has 14 residues. The trim removed 3 bases at V and 3 bases at J, leaving 6 bases unmatched. The germline V gene encodes CDR1 SGHRS and CDR2 YFSETQ. For the CDR3, the DNA is TGCGCCAGCAGCTGGTCTAGCGGAGGCTACGAGCAGTACTTC. As protein: CASSWSSGGYEQYF.

This clonotype was detected a few times. J is TRBJ2-5 and V is TRBV28, with TRBD2 identical over 7 bases. J lost 2 bases, V lost 6 bases, and 3 bases had no gene match. The CDR3 runs 13 residues. Germline CDR1 and CDR2: MDHEN and SYDVKM. In nucleotides, the CDR3 is TGTGCCAGCAGACCAGCGGGGCAAGAGACCCAGTACTTC. Translating it yields CASRPAGQETQYF.

The sample holds many counts of this clonotype. The chain combines TRBV6-1 with TRBJ2-2; D uncertain. V was clipped by 7 bases and J by 2 bases, with 11 bases between them. Germline-derived CDR1 and CDR2 are MNHNS and SASEGT. This CDR3 spans 14 amino acids. CDR3 protein: CASTARLNTGELFF. The CDR3 nucleotides are TGTGCCAGCACCGCTCGCCTTAACACCGGGGAGCTGTTTTTT.

In its sample, this clonotype was seen a few times. The V gene is TRBV7-2, the J gene TRBJ2-1; 13 bases agree with TRBD2. The germline V gene encodes CDR1 SGHTA and CDR2 FQGNSA. V shed 1 base and J 7 bases; nucleotides not matched to a gene: 4. The CDR3 is made up of 16 amino acids. CDR3 bases: TGTGCCAGCAGCTTAGTTCAACTAGCGGGGGGGAATGAGCAGTTCTTC. It codes for CASSLVQLAGGNEQFF.

This clonotype has only a few counts. The V and J genes are TRBV5-4 and TRBJ1-2; the D is unclear. The CDR3 covers 14 residues. Germline loops: CDR1 SGHNT, CDR2 YYREEE (reference sequence). V lost 3 bases and J 6 bases, leaving 15 bases between the germline ends. The CDR3 coding sequence is TGTGCCAGCAGCTCTCAGGCGGGGATGGATGGCTACACCTTC. Protein sequence: CASSSQAGMDGYTF.

This clonotype was counted only a few times. This may be a read error, as it is one base from a much larger clone. The chain recombines TRBV7-9 with TRBJ2-1; D gene ambiguous. V gave up 1 base and J gave up 8 bases, with 0 bases separating them. The germline V gene encodes CDR1 SEHNR and CDR2 FQNEAQ (reference sequence). The CDR3 totals 10 residues. Here the CDR3 reads CASSLDEQFF. Here the CDR3 DNA reads TGTGCCAGCAGCTTAGATGAGCAGTTCTTC.

This clonotype was seen ten or more times. The J gene is TRBJ2-2, the V gene TRBV14; TRBD1 agrees at 8 bases. The CDR3 contains 16 residues. CDR1 is SGHDN and CDR2 is FVKESK in the germline V gene. Trimming cost V 3 bases and J 5 bases; bases outside gene matches: 8. Written as DNA, the CDR3 is TGTGCCAGCAGCCACCGACCTACAGGGGGGACCGGGGAGCTGTTTTTT. Its translation is CASSHRPTGGTGELFF.

The CDR3 coding sequence is TGTGCCACCAGCAGAGTTCAACCTTACAATGAGCAGTTCTTC. This codes for CATSRVQPYNEQFF. The genes are TRBV15 and TRBJ2-1; no firm D call. This CDR3 contains 14 residues. The germline V gene encodes CDR1 LNHNV and CDR2 YYDKDF (reference sequence). Trimming stripped 1 base from V and 4 bases from J, with 8 bases between.

V usage is TRBV5-1 and J usage is TRBJ2-7; TRBD1 agrees at 8 bases. Trimming cost V 0 bases and J 0 bases; bases outside gene matches: 5. CDR1 and CDR2 from the germline V gene are SGHRS and YFSETQ. CDR3 length: 16 residues. Here the CDR3 DNA reads TGCGCCAGCAGCTTGGGGGACAGGATCTACTCCTACGAGCAGTACTTC. This gives the protein CASSLGDRIYSYEQYF.

This chain joins TRBV11-3 and TRBJ2-7, with 10 bases aligning to TRBD1. The CDR3 is 15 amino acids. CDR1 and CDR2 from the germline V gene are SGHNT and YENEEA. V dropped 5 bases and J dropped 2; count of bases not matched to a gene: 6. Here the CDR3 reads CASSISGTGAYEQYF. CDR3 sequence (DNA): TGTGCCAGCAGCATATCCGGGACAGGGGCCTACGAGCAGTACTTC.

The gene calls are TRBV25-1 and TRBJ2-1; D ambiguous. CDR1 is MGHDK and CDR2 is SYGVNS in the germline V gene. The CDR3 consists of 13 residues. V was cut by 5 bases and J by 4 bases, with 9 bases left in between. The CDR3, as DNA: TGTGCCAGCAGTTCCCGATATTACAATGAGCAGTTCTTC. Protein product: CASSSRYYNEQFF. Drawing the rest from reference TRBV25-1 and TRBJ2-1, the complete variable domain is EADIYQTPRYLVIGTGKKITLECSQTMGHDKMYWYQQDPGMELHLIHYSYGVNSTEKGDLSSESTVSRIRTEHFPLTLESARPSHTSQYLCASSSRYYNEQFFGPGTRLTVL.

There are many counts of this clonotype. The V gene is TRBV27, the J gene TRBJ2-5; the D gene is possibly TRBD1 (5 bases). CDR1 and CDR2 (germline): MNHEY, SMNVEV (reference sequence). Deletions cut 0 bases from V and 4 bases from J, with 6 bases between. CDR3 length: 13 amino acids. CDR3 residues: CASSLSGRETQYF. The CDR3 region has the DNA TGTGCCAGCAGTTTATCGGGGCGAGAGACCCAGTACTTC.

This clonotype was observed at least ten times. The rearrangement uses TRBV12-3 or TRBV12-4 and TRBJ1-2; the D gene is possibly TRBD1 (6 bases). The CDR3 is 13 residues long. The V end was cut by 7 bases, the J end by 4 bases, with 13 bases between. For the CDR3, the DNA is TGTGCCAGCATCAAGGGGGTGGGCTATGGCTACACCTTC. As protein: CASIKGVGYGYTF.

V gene TRBV5-4 combines with J gene TRBJ1-1; D call uncertain. Germline CDR1 and CDR2: SGHNT and YYREEE (reference sequence). The CDR3 is 14 amino acids. V gave up 1 base and J gave up 0 bases, with 7 bases separating them. CDR3 DNA sequence: TGTGCCAGCAGCTTGACGACGCTGAACACTGAAGCTTTCTTT. Amino acid sequence: CASSLTTLNTEAFF.

This clonotype appeared many times. DNA for the CDR3: TGCAGTGCTAGAGATTTTCGACCACAGCCATCCCAAGAGACCCAGTACTTC. It encodes CSARDFRPQPSQETQYF. V and J are TRBV20-1 and TRBJ2-5; D gene ambiguous. This CDR3 is 17 amino acids long. Trimming pared 0 bases from V and 1 base from J, leaving 18 bases between. Germline loops: CDR1 DFQATT, CDR2 SNEGSKA (reference sequence).